The rows below give T cell receptor beta chains drawn from one sample of a study of human T cells and chemical hapten exposure. TCRdb re-called the RACE reads with MiXCR, one entry per CDR3 protein. The sample lists around 57,000 distinct CDR3 sequences; about 11% were seen once. Sequenced material: whole blood, taken in connection with sensitization to the hapten diphenylcyclopropenone (DPC). These receptors were collected from a woman aged 40 to 50 with alopecia areata. Some clones in this sample may be carry-over from other donors' samples. Both conserved end residues are part of each CDR3. A D gene is named only where the DNA matches it firmly. Size is omitted from some rows. Given values are once, few, many or a class for expanded clones.

CASSVASIAERTSTDTQYF,TGTGCCAGCAGCGTAGCTTCGATAGCGGAGCGAACTAGCACAGATACGCAGTATTTT,TRBJ2-3,-,-,TRBV9,19
CAISEGPGQPQHF,TGTGCCATCAGTGAGGGGCCCGGTCAGCCCCAGCATTTT,TRBJ1-5,many,-,TRBV10-3,13
CASSSSGSTDTQYF,TGTGCCAGCAGCTCTAGCGGGAGCACAGATACACAGTATTTT,TRBJ2-3,few,TRBD2,TRBV7-2,14
CASSYREGAYEQYF,TGTGCCAGCAGTTACCGGGAGGGGGCCTACGAGCAGTACTTC,TRBJ2-7,many,TRBD2,TRBV6-2/TRBV6-3,14
CASSQNGQGVGEQYF,TGTGCCAGCAGCCAGAACGGACAGGGAGTCGGCGAGCAGTACTTC,TRBJ2-7,few,TRBD1,TRBV5-5,15
CAGKQILVSNQPQHF,TGTGCCGGCAAGCAAATTCTGGTTAGCAATCAGCCCCAGCATTTT,TRBJ1-5,few,-,TRBV19,15
CASSPPPGQLTGELFF,TGTGCCAGCAGCCCTCCCCCGGGACAGCTCACCGGGGAGCTGTTTTTT,TRBJ2-2,many,TRBD1,TRBV7-3,16
CASSLASGGSYNEQFF,TGTGCCAGCAGCTTAGCTTCGGGGGGCTCCTACAATGAGCAGTTCTTC,TRBJ2-1,many,TRBD2,TRBV7-6,16
CASGDQRTEAFF,TGTGCCAGCGGCGACCAGAGGACTGAAGCTTTCTTT,TRBJ1-1,many,-,TRBV6-4,12
CAISGAGTFRSSSSLHF,TGTGCCATCAGTGGGGCAGGGACTTTTCGTTCGAGTTCATCCCTCCACTTT,TRBJ1-6,-,-,TRBV10-3,17
CASRRGGETQYF,TGTGCCAGCAGGAGGGGCGGGGAGACCCAGTACTTC,TRBJ2-5,few,-,TRBV6-1,12
CASSLEFSEQYF,TGTGCCAGCAGCTTGGAGTTTAGCGAGCAGTACTTC,TRBJ2-7,few,-,TRBV5-6,12
CASTDRDTQYF,TGTGCCAGCACCGACCGGGATACGCAGTATTTT,TRBJ2-3,-,-,TRBV6-6,11
CAISGTGRNTEAFF,TGTGCCATCAGTGGGACAGGCAGGAACACTGAAGCTTTCTTT,TRBJ1-1,-,TRBD1,TRBV10-3,14
CASSDPGPIAGGYNEQFF,TGTGCCAGCAGTGACCCGGGACCCATAGCGGGAGGCTACAATGAGCAGTTCTTC,TRBJ2-1,many,TRBD2,TRBV28,18
CSVATTYEQYF,TGCAGCGTTGCCACAACCTACGAGCAGTACTTC,TRBJ2-7,-,-,TRBV29-1,11
CASSRGTGGAYEQYF,TGTGCCAGCAGCCGCGGGACAGGGGGCGCGTACGAGCAGTACTTC,TRBJ2-7,many,TRBD1,TRBV3-1,15
CASSPGGAYTGELFF,TGTGCCAGCAGTCCAGGGGGCGCTTACACCGGGGAGCTGTTTTTT,TRBJ2-2,few,TRBD1,TRBV28,15
CASSQAQGLNIQYF,TGCGCCAGCAGCCAAGCGCAGGGCCTAAACATTCAGTACTTC,TRBJ2-4,few,-,TRBV4-3,14
CASSRQENTEAFF,TGTGCCAGCAGCCGACAGGAGAACACTGAAGCTTTCTTT,TRBJ1-1,many,-,TRBV7-2,13
CAWMRNQPQHF,TGTGCCTGGATGAGGAATCAGCCCCAGCATTTT,TRBJ1-5,-,-,TRBV30,11
CSVEAQKETQYF,TGCAGCGTTGAAGCCCAGAAAGAGACCCAGTACTTC,TRBJ2-5,many,-,TRBV29-1,12
CSARTTGDGEGFF,TGCAGTGCTAGGACTACAGGGGACGGGGAGGGATTCTTT,TRBJ1-1,many,TRBD1,TRBV20-1,13
CASSPPQGGYGETQYF,TGTGCCAGCTCACCACCGCAGGGTGGCTACGGAGAGACCCAGTACTTC,TRBJ2-5,many,-,TRBV18,16
CASSLAQGNSPLHF,TGTGCCAGCAGCTTAGCCCAGGGCAATTCACCCCTCCACTTT,TRBJ1-6,-,-,TRBV7-9,14
CASRGPLRGTEAFF,TGCGCCAGCAGAGGGCCTTTAAGGGGGACTGAAGCTTTCTTT,TRBJ1-1,few,-,TRBV4-1,14
CASRPGTSQVVDTQYF,TGTGCCAGCAGGCCCGGGACTAGCCAAGTCGTGGATACGCAGTATTTT,TRBJ2-3,-,TRBD2,TRBV5-6,16
CASSEDGHPRPFF,TGTGCCAGCAGTGAAGATGGCCACCCGAGACCTTTCTTT,TRBJ1-1,many,-,TRBV2,13
CAWSALTYNEQFF,TGTGCCTGGAGTGCTCTCACCTACAATGAGCAGTTCTTC,TRBJ2-1,-,-,TRBV30,13
CSAPSALEGQETQYF,TGCAGTGCCCCGTCGGCCCTTGAGGGCCAAGAGACCCAGTACTTC,TRBJ2-5,-,-,TRBV20-1,15
CASSQDWGSALTEAFF,TGCGCCAGCAGCCAAGATTGGGGCAGCGCCTTGACTGAAGCTTTCTTT,TRBJ1-1,few,-,TRBV4-3,16
CAWRGTGTYQPQHF,TGTGCCTGGAGGGGGACAGGGACGTATCAGCCCCAGCATTTT,TRBJ1-5,few,TRBD1,TRBV30,14
CASSLVGSSGELFF,TGCGCCAGCAGCTTGGTTGGTAGCTCCGGGGAGCTGTTTTTT,TRBJ2-2,-,-,TRBV5-1,14
CAWRLGRTEAFF,TGTGCCTGGAGACTGGGTCGTACTGAAGCTTTCTTT,TRBJ1-1,-,-,TRBV30,12
CSAAEGLAETQYF,TGCAGTGCCGCTGAAGGACTAGCGGAGACCCAGTACTTC,TRBJ2-5,many,TRBD2,TRBV20-1,13
CASSQDALVGTDTQYF,TGTGCCAGCAGCCAAGATGCTTTGGTGGGCACAGATACGCAGTATTTT,TRBJ2-3,many,-,TRBV4-2,16
CASGLVQARLKAFF,TGTGCTAGTGGTTTGGTACAAGCTAGGTTGAAAGCTTTCTTT,TRBJ1-1,-,-,TRBV12-5,14
CASSLVYKMDSPLHF,TGTGCCAGCAGCTTGGTGTACAAAATGGATTCACCCCTCCACTTT,TRBJ1-6,many,-,TRBV5-5,15
CSGQEFNEQFF,TGCAGCGGGCAGGAGTTCAATGAGCAGTTCTTC,TRBJ2-1,-,-,TRBV29-1,11
CASSDGLNGYTF,TGTGCCAGCAGTGACGGATTGAACGGCTACACCTTC,TRBJ1-2,-,-,TRBV6-1,12
CSARDPKGGGIRNEQYF,TGCAGTGCTAGAGACCCAAAAGGGGGAGGGATCCGCAACGAGCAGTACTTC,TRBJ2-7,few,-,TRBV20-1,17
CASRRSGTNSYEQYF,TGCGCCAGCAGACGATCCGGGACAAACTCCTACGAGCAGTACTTC,TRBJ2-7,many,-,TRBV5-1,15
CATGRVDSNQPQHF,TGTGCCACGGGACGTGTCGATAGCAATCAGCCCCAGCATTTT,TRBJ1-5,many,-,TRBV19,14
CASSLGVTMNTGELFF,TGTGCCAGCAGCTTAGGCGTCACCATGAACACCGGGGAGCTGTTTTTT,TRBJ2-2,-,-,TRBV7-2,16
CASSSGRGLGYEQYF,TGTGCCAGCAGCTCGGGCAGGGGGTTAGGCTACGAGCAGTACTTC,TRBJ2-7,many,TRBD1,TRBV7-2,15
CASSEDRGGNQPQHF,TGTGCCAGCAGTGAGGACAGGGGGGGCAATCAGCCCCAGCATTTT,TRBJ1-5,many,TRBD1,TRBV2,15
CASSQDLMDRGYEQYF,TGCGCCAGCAGCCAAGATCTTATGGACAGGGGATACGAGCAGTACTTC,TRBJ2-7,-,TRBD1,TRBV4-3,16
CSAPPAGLSEQYF,TGCAGTGCCCCACCCGCGGGGTTGAGCGAGCAGTACTTC,TRBJ2-7,-,-,TRBV20-1,13
CASSRQGALSTDTQYF,TGTGCCAGCAGCCGACAGGGGGCGCTCTCCACAGATACGCAGTATTTT,TRBJ2-3,-,TRBD1,TRBV7-9,16